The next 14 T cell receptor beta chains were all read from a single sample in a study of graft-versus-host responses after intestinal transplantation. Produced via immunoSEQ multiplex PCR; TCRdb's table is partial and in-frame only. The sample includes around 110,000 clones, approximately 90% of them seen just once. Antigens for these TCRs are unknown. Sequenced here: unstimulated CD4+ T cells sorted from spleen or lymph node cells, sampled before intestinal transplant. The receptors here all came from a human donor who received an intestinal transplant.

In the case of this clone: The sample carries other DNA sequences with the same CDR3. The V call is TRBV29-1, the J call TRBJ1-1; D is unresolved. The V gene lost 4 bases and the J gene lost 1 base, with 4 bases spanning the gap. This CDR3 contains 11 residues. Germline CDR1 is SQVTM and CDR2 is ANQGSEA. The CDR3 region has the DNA TGCAGCGTTGGACAGAACACTGAAGCTTTCTTT. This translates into CSVGQNTEAFF. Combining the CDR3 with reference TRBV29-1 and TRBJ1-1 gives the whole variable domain SAVISQKPSRDICQRGTSLTIQCQVDSQVTMMFWYRQQPGQSLTLIATANQGSEATYESGFVIDKFPISRPNLTFSTLTVSNMSPEDSSIYLCSVGQNTEAFFGQGTRLTVV.

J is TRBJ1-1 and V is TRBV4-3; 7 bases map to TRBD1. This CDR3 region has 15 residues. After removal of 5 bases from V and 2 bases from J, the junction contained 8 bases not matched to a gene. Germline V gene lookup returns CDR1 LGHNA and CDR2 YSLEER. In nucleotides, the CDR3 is TGCGCCAGCAGCTTATCCGGGACAGTCAACACTGAAGCTTTCTTT. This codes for CASSLSGTVNTEAFF.

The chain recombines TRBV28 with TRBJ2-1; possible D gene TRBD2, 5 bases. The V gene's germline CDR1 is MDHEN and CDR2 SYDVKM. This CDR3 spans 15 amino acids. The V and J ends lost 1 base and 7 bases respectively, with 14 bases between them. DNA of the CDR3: TGTGCCAGCAGTTTATTGAGCGGTGGTCGGAATGAGCAGTTCTTC. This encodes CASSLLSGGRNEQFF.

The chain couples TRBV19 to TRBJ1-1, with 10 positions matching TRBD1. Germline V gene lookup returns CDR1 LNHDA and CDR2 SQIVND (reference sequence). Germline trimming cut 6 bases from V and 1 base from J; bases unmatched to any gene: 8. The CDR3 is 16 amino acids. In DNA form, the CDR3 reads TGTGCCAGTAGCAAGGACAGGGGGGCATGGAACACTGAAGCTTTCTTT. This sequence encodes CASSKDRGAWNTEAFF.

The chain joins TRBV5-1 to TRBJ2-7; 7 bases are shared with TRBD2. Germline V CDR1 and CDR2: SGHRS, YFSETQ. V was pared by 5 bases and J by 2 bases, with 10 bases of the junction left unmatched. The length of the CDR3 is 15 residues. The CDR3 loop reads CASSAGREFTYEQYF. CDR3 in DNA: TGCGCCAGCAGTGCGGGGCGGGAGTTTACCTACGAGCAGTACTTC.

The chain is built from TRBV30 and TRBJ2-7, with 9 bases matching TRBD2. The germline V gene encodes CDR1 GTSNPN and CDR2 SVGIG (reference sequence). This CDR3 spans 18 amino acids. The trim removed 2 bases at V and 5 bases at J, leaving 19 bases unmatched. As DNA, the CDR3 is TGTGCCTGGAGTATAATGCGTCGGACTAGCGATAAGCGGAACGAGCAGTACTTC. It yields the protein CAWSIMRRTSDKRNEQYF. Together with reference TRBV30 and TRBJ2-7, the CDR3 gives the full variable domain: SQTIHQWPATLVQPVGSPLSLECTVEGTSNPNLYWYRQAAGRGLQLLFYSVGIGQISSEVPQNLSASRPQDRQFILSSKKLLLSDSGFYLCAWSIMRRTSDKRNEQYFGPGTRLTVT.

CDR3 sequence: CASSSGDRAQETQYF. The DNA for the CDR3 is TGTGCCAGCAGCTCTGGGGACAGGGCTCAAGAGACCCAGTACTTC. The V and J genes are TRBV5-4 and TRBJ2-5, with 9 positions matching TRBD1. This CDR3 has 15 residues. Trimming took 3 bases from V and 2 from J; bases not matched to a gene: 5. Germline CDR1 is SGHNT and CDR2 is YYREEE (reference sequence).

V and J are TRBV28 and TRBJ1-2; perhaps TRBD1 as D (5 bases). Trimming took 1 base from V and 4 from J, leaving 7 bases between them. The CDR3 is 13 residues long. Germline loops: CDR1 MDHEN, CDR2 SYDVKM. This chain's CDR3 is CASSLSGGYGYTF. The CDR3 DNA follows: TGTGCCAGCAGTTTATCGGGGGGCTATGGCTACACCTTC.

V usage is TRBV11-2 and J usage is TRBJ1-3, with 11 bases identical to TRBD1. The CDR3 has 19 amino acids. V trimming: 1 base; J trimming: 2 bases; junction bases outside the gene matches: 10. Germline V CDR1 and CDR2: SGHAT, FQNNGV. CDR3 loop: CASSLAPTGTGGTGNTIYF. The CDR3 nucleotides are TGTGCCAGCAGCTTAGCCCCTACCGGGACAGGGGGAACTGGAAACACCATATATTTT.

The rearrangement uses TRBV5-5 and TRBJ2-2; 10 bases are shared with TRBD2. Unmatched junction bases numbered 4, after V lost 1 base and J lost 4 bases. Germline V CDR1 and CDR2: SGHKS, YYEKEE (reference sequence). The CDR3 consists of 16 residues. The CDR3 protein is CASSLPSGSGTGELFF. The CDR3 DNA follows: TGTGCCAGCAGCTTGCCTAGCGGGAGCGGCACCGGGGAGCTGTTTTTT.

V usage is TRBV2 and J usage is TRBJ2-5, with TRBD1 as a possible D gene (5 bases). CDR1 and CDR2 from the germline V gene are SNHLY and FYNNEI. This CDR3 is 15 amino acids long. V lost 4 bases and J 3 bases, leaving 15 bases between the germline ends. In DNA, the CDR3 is TGTGCCAGCAGTGTATCAGGGCGAAAGAAAGAGACCCAGTACTTC. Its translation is CASSVSGRKKETQYF.

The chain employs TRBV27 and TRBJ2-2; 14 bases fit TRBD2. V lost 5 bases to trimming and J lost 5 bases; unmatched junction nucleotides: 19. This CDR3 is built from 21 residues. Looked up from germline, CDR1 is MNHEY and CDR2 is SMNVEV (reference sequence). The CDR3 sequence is CASSREPIKGLAGARTGELFF. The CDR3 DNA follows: TGTGCCAGCAGTCGGGAACCGATTAAGGGACTAGCGGGAGCCAGAACCGGGGAGCTGTTTTTT.

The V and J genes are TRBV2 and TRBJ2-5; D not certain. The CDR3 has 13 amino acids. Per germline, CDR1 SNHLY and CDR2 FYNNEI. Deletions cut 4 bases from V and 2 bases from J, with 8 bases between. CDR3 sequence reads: CASSVPSQETQYF. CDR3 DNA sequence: TGTGCCAGCAGTGTACCGAGTCAAGAGACCCAGTACTTC. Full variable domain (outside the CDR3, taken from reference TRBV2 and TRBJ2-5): EPEVTQTPSHQVTQMGQEVILRCVPISNHLYFYWYRQILGQKVEFLVSFYNNEISEKSEIFDDQFSVERPDGSNFTLKIRSTKLEDSAMYFCASSVPSQETQYFGPGTRLLVL.

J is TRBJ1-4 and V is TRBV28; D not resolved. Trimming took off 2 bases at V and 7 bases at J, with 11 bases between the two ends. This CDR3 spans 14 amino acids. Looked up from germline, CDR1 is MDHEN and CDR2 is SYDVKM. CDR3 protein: CASSLGGSPEKLFF. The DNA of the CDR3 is TGTGCCAGCAGTTTAGGCGGATCTCCTGAAAAACTGTTTTTT.